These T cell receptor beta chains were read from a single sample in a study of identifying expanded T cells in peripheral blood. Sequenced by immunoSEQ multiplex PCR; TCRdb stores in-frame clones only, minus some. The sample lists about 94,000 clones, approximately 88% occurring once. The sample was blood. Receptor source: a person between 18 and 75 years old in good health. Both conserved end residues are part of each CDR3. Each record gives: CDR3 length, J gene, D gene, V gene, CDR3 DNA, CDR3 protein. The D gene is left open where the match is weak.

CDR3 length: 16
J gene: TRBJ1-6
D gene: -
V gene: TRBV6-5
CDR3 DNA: TGTGCCAGCAGTTCCAAGGGTGTTCGCTATAATTCACCCCTCCACTTT
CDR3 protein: CASSSKGVRYNSPLHF

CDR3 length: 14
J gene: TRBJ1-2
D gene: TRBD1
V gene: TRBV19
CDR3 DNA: TGTGCCAGTAGGGGGACAGGGGTGCTGTTTGGCTACACCTTC
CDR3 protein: CASRGTGVLFGYTF

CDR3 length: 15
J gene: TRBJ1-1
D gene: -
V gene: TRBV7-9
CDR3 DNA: TGTGCCACTCAAGCACCGGTACAGCGACTCCCAAAGCCTCGGTTT
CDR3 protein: CATQAPVQRLPKPRF

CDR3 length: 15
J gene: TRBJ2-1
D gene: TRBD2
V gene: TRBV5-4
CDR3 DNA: TGTGCCAGCAGCCGACTAGCGGAGTCCTACAATGAGCAGTTCTTC
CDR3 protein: CASSRLAESYNEQFF

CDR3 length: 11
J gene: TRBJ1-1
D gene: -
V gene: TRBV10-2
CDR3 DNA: TGCGCCAGCAGTGAGTCGGCTGAAGCTTTCTTT
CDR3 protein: CASSESAEAFF

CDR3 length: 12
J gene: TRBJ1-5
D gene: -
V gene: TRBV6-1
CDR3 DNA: TGTGCCGCGGAGGGGACCAATCAGCCCCAGCATTTT
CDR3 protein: CAAEGTNQPQHF

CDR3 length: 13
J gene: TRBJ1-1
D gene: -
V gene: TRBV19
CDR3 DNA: TGTGCCACCTTTAGGGAGGGGAACACTGAAGCTTTCTTT
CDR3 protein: CATFREGNTEAFF

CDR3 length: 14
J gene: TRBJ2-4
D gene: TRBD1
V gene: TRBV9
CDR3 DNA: TGTGCCAGCAGCGGCCGGACAGGGGCGGCCATTCAGTACTTC
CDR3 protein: CASSGRTGAAIQYF

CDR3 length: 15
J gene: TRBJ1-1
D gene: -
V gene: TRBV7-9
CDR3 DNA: TGTGCCAGCAGTCTAAAGGGGTTGATGTATACTGAAGCTTTCTTT
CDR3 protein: CASSLKGLMYTEAFF

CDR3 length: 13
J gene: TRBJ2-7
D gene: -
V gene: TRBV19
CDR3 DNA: TGTGCCAGCGCCGCCTCTAGTATAAGCGAGCAGTACTTC
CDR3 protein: CASAASSISEQYF

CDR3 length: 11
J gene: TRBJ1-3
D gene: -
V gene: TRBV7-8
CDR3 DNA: TGTGCCAGCAGCTTACAGAACACCATATATTTT
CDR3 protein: CASSLQNTIYF

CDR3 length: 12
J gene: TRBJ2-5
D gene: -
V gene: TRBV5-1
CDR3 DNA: TGCGCCAGCAGCTTGGGGCAAGAGACCCAGTACTTC
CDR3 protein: CASSLGQETQYF

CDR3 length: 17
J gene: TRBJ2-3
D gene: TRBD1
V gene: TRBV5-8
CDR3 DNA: TGTGCCAGCAGCACGGGACAGTCGGACCCTAACACAGATACGCAGTATTTT
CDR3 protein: CASSTGQSDPNTDTQYF

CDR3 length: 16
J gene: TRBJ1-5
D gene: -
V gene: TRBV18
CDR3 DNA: TGTGCCAGCTCACCGAGAACAGGGCCCGTCAATCAGCCCCAGCATTTT
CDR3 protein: CASSPRTGPVNQPQHF

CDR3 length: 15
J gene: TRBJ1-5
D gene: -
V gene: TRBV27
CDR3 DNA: TGTGCCAGCAGTTTTAGTGGAAATAGCAATCAGCCCCAGCATTTT
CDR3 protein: CASSFSGNSNQPQHF

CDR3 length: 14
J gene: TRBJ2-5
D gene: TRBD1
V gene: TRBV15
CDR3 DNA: TGTGCCACCAGCAGGGACAGGGGTAGAGAGACCCAGTACTTC
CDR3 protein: CATSRDRGRETQYF

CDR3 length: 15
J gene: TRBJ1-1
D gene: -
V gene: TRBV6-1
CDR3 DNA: TGTGCCAGCAAAAGCAGTCGAGGGGGAAACACTGAAGCTTTCTTT
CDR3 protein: CASKSSRGGNTEAFF

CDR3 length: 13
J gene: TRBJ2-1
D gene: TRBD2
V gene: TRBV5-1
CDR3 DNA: TGCGCCAGCGCTATAGCGGGAAACAATGAGCAGTTCTTC
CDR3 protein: CASAIAGNNEQFF